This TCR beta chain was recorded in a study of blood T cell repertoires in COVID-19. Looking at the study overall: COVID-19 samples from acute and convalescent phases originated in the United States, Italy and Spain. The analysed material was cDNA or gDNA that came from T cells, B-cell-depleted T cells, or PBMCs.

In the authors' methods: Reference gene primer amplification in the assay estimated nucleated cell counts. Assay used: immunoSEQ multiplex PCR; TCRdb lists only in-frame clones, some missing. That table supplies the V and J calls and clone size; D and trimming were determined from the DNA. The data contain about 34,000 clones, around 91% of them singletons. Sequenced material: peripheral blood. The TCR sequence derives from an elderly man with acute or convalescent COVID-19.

The CDR3 DNA is TGTGCCATCAGTGATACGGGAAGCGAAAAACTGTTTTTT. Translating it yields CAISDTGSEKLFF. The chain has TRBV10-3 and TRBJ1-4, with D unclear. Trimming removed 3 bases at V and 8 bases at J, with 10 bases between. The germline V gene encodes CDR1 ENHRY and CDR2 SYGVKD. The CDR3 extends over 13 amino acids.